This T cell receptor (beta chain) was retrieved from a study of siplizumab effects on memory and regulatory T cells. Study observations and caveats: Naive T cells were seen as more diverse than memory cells and as major alloresponse contributors. Siplizumab conditions gave an average of roughly 65% Treg-derived mappable alloreactive CD4+ clones, versus about 26% for controls. Alloreactive sequences whose origin lay in unstimulated CD4+ memory cells were significantly reduced by siplizumab.

By proportion, this clone is medium-sized. The target antigen is unknown. Produced via immunoSEQ multiplex PCR; TCRdb's table is partial and in-frame only. The table has fewer than 25,000 clones, about 45% seen once. The mixed lymphocyte reaction cells were grown together in coculture at 37°C for over 5 days. The sequencing input was CFSE-low (dividing) CD4+ T cells sorted from an allogeneic mixed lymphocyte reaction. The receptor's source is a human donor in good health; the cells came from an allogeneic mixed lymphocyte reaction. Some clones in this sample may be carry-over from other donors' samples.

CDR3 sequence (DNA): TGCGCCAGCAGCCCATCCCTAGCGGGAAGGTACAATGAGCAGTTCTTC. Translated: CASSPSLAGRYNEQFF. The chain couples TRBV4-1 to TRBJ2-1, with TRBD2 matching 9 bases. Looked up from germline, CDR1 is MGHRA and CDR2 is YSYEKL. V trimming: 4 bases; J trimming: 4 bases; junction bases outside the gene matches: 8. CDR3 length equals 16 residues.